These T cell receptor beta chains were read from a single sample in a study of blood T cell repertoires in COVID-19. Assay used: immunoSEQ multiplex PCR; TCRdb lists only in-frame clones, some missing. The sample lists approximately 51,000 clones, 91% occurring once. Sequencing used peripheral blood. These receptors were obtained from an older man with active COVID-19. The CDR3 runs from the conserved cysteine through the conserved F or W. The D gene is left open where the match is weak. The size entry is marked missing in some rows and otherwise reads once, few, many or a size class.

J gene,clone size,D gene,V gene,CDR3 protein,CDR3 DNA
TRBJ1-4,-,TRBD1,TRBV3-1/TRBV3-2,CASSLGTGTNEKLFF,TGTGCCAGCAGCCTTGGGACAGGGACTAATGAAAAACTGTTTTTT
TRBJ1-6,-,-,TRBV4-3,CASSQAPDNSPLHF,TGCGCCAGCAGCCAAGCGCCAGATAATTCACCCCTCCACTTT
TRBJ2-7,once,TRBD2,TRBV10-3,CAISESGLAPYEQYF,TGTGCCATCAGTGAGTCGGGACTAGCACCCTACGAGCAGTACTTC
TRBJ2-3,-,TRBD2,TRBV10-3,CAISEASGPTDTQYF,TGTGCCATCAGTGAGGCTAGCGGACCCACAGATACGCAGTATTTT
TRBJ1-4,-,TRBD1,TRBV27,CASSSQGVANEKLFF,TGTGCCAGCAGTTCCCAGGGGGTCGCTAATGAAAAACTGTTTTTT
TRBJ2-7,few,TRBD1,TRBV28,CASIPGQPSYEQYF,TGTGCCAGCATTCCGGGACAGCCTTCCTACGAGCAGTACTTC
TRBJ1-2,-,TRBD1,TRBV3-1/TRBV3-2,CASSQRDRSLTNYGYTF,TGTGCCAGCAGCCAAAGGGACAGGTCCTTAACTAACTATGGCTACACCTTC
TRBJ2-7,-,-,TRBV5-1,CASSIYRADEQYF,TGCGCCAGCAGCATATACAGGGCGGACGAGCAGTACTTC
TRBJ2-5,-,-,TRBV18,CASSPGTPQETQYF,TGTGCCAGCTCACCTGGGACACCTCAAGAGACCCAGTACTTC
TRBJ2-7,-,-,TRBV7-2,CASSSDSEPKSEQYF,TGTGCCAGCAGCTCCGACTCAGAGCCCAAGAGCGAGCAGTACTTC
TRBJ1-3,-,-,TRBV5-4,CASSLGALSHGNTIYF,TGTGCCAGCAGCTTGGGGGCCCTTTCCCACGGAAACACCATATATTTT
TRBJ2-3,-,-,TRBV6-5,CASSYLSQGSTQYF,TGTGCCAGCAGTTACTTATCCCAGGGGAGTACGCAGTATTTT
TRBJ2-1,-,TRBD2,TRBV5-4,CASSLRLAGGQNEQFF,TGTGCCAGCAGCCTAAGACTAGCGGGGGGGCAGAATGAGCAGTTCTTC
TRBJ2-7,-,TRBD2,TRBV18,CASSPTDSGANEQYF,TGTGCCAGCTCACCTACGGATAGCGGGGCCAACGAGCAGTACTTC
TRBJ1-2,-,-,TRBV2,CASSWQVNYGYTF,TGTGCCAGCAGTTGGCAGGTTAACTATGGCTACACCTTC
TRBJ2-1,-,TRBD2,TRBV18,CASSPLPTSGDTGEFF,TGTGCCAGCTCACCCCTGCCGACTAGCGGGGATACTGGCGAGTTCTTC
TRBJ2-3,once,TRBD2,TRBV24-1,CATSDFTSGGTDTQYF,TGTGCCACCAGTGATTTTACTAGCGGGGGTACAGATACGCAGTATTTT
TRBJ2-2,-,-,TRBV3-1/TRBV3-2,CASSLGAGELFF,TGTGCCAGCAGCCTGGGAGCCGGGGAGCTGTTTTTT